The 26 T cell receptor beta chains in this list originate from one sample, sequenced in a study of cytomegalovirus exposure and HLA in healthy donors listed by TCRdb under 2017. The method was the immunoSEQ multiplex PCR assay. A mixture of 60 forward primers for TCR Vbeta segments and 13 reverse primers for TCR Jbeta segments was used in the multiplex PCR. Here the immuneACCESS table is served through TCRdb, limited to in-frame sequences with V and J called. Missing clones are a known gap in these copies; in checked studies unresolved V genes cover under half, and the rest lacks a known reason. The sample includes more than 85,000 clones, with around 80% observed a single time. Approximately 6.9% of the sample is taken by the ten largest. Material for sequencing was PBMCs. The receptors were gathered from a man under 40 in good health and CMV-seropositive.

Regarding this clone: The identical CDR3 is also encoded by other nucleotide sequences in the sample. The chain combines TRBV7-2 with TRBJ2-3; 8 bases agree with TRBD2. The CDR3 sequence is 14 residues long. Per germline, CDR1 SGHTA and CDR2 FQGNSA. Trimming cost V 6 bases and J 6 bases; bases outside gene matches: 8. The CDR3 DNA reads as TGTGCCAGCAGTCTAGCGGGTCGGGGTGATACGCAGTATTTT. Translation: CASSLAGRGDTQYF. The full variable domain, completed using reference TRBV7-2 and TRBJ2-3, is GAGVSQSPSNKVTEKGKDVELRCDPISGHTALYWYRQSLGQGLEFLIYFQGNSAPDKSGLPSDRFSAERTGGSVSTLTIQRTQQEDSAVYLCASSLAGRGDTQYFGPGTRLTVL.

This clone was seen a handful of times. The J gene is TRBJ2-3, the V gene TRBV6-5, with unresolved D. V dropped 2 bases and J dropped 6 bases, with 12 bases sitting between them. Germline lookup yields CDR1 MNHEY and CDR2 SVGAGI. The CDR3 is 14 amino acids. The CDR3 region is CASSYNSPGDTQYF. The CDR3 coding sequence is TGTGCCAGCAGTTACAACTCCCCCGGGGATACGCAGTATTTT.

The chain combines TRBV5-1 with TRBJ1-2; perhaps TRBD1 as D (6 bases). CDR1 is SGHRS, CDR2 YFSETQ, per germline. The CDR3 covers 16 residues. V was cut by 2 bases and J by 0 bases, with 14 bases left in between. The CDR3 reads CASSLGQTLSNYGYTF. For the CDR3, the DNA is TGCGCCAGCAGCTTAGGACAGACTTTATCTAACTATGGCTACACCTTC.

The chain joins TRBV5-1 to TRBJ2-3; 8 bases are a match to TRBD1. J gave up 5 bases and V 0 bases, and 8 bases lay outside the gene matches. CDR1 and CDR2 from the germline V gene are SGHRS and YFSETQ. The CDR3 runs 16 residues. CDR3 protein: CASSLEGRGLEDTQYF. The CDR3 DNA reads as TGCGCCAGCAGCTTGGAGGGCAGGGGGCTTGAAGATACGCAGTATTTT.

This clone came up once. The rearrangement uses TRBV4-2 and TRBJ2-2; 7 nucleotides line up with TRBD1. Losses at the gene ends were 2 bases for V and 2 bases for J; bases not matched to a gene: 5. The CDR3 has 16 residues. The germline V gene encodes CDR1 LGHNA and CDR2 YNFKEQ. The CDR3 coding sequence is TGTGCCAGCAGCCAAACTCGGACAGGCAACACCGGGGAGCTGTTTTTT. This translates into CASSQTRTGNTGELFF.

V gene TRBV29-1 combines with J gene TRBJ1-1; no firm D call. V lost 3 bases and J lost 1, with 9 bases in between. CDR1 is SQVTM and CDR2 is ANQGSEA in the germline V gene. This CDR3 has 13 amino acids. Here the CDR3 DNA reads TGCAGCGTTGAGGGGAGGGCGAACACTGAAGCTTTCTTT. Translation: CSVEGRANTEAFF.

This chain connects TRBV10-2 to TRBJ1-1; TRBD1 aligns across 7 bases. There are 14 residues in the CDR3. Germline trimming cut 5 bases from V and 4 bases from J; bases unmatched to any gene: 7. The V gene's germline CDR1 is WSHSY and CDR2 SAAADI. The CDR3, as DNA: TGCGCCAGCAGTACAGGGGTCGGGGGCACTGAAGCTTTCTTT. Encoded protein: CASSTGVGGTEAFF.

The J gene is TRBJ2-1, the V gene TRBV5-4, with 11 bases lining up with TRBD2. This CDR3 is built from 16 residues. The germline gives CDR1 SGHNT, CDR2 YYREEE (reference sequence). The ends lost 3 bases at V and 2 bases at J; junction bases unmatched: 4. The CDR3 DNA is TGTGCCAGCAGCTCACTGACTAGCGGGGCCTACAATGAGCAGTTCTTC. This codes for CASSSLTSGAYNEQFF.

This clone appeared a few times. The chain uses TRBV30 and TRBJ2-5; 11 positions match TRBD2. The CDR3 totals 19 residues. With 0 bases clipped from V and 2 bases from J, the junction kept 14 bases outside the gene matches. CDR1 and CDR2 (germline): GTSNPN, SVGIG (reference sequence). The CDR3 protein is CAWSVKFASGGKVQETQYF. DNA of the CDR3: TGTGCCTGGAGTGTCAAATTTGCTAGCGGGGGGAAGGTACAAGAGACCCAGTACTTC.

The chain uses TRBV2 and TRBJ2-7; perhaps TRBD1 as D (5 bases). V was pared by 4 bases and J by 0 bases, with 10 bases between. Germline CDR1 reads SNHLY; CDR2 reads FYNNEI. This CDR3 region has 14 residues. The CDR3 sequence is CASSGTLFSYEQYF. The CDR3 DNA sequence: TGTGCCAGCAGTGGGACACTCTTCTCCTACGAGCAGTACTTC.

The chain combines TRBV6-1 with TRBJ2-1, with TRBD2 matching 8 bases. V trimming: 5 bases; J trimming: 0 bases; junction bases outside the gene matches: 0. The CDR3 is 14 residues long. Germline lookup yields CDR1 MNHNS and CDR2 SASEGT. The CDR3 loop is CASSSGGSYNEQFF. CDR3 nucleotides: TGTGCCAGCAGTAGCGGGGGCTCCTACAATGAGCAGTTCTTC.

The chain joins TRBV27 to TRBJ1-6; a weak D match, TRBD1 (5 bases). The CDR3 is 15 amino acids. The germline V and J ends were trimmed by 0 bases and 13 bases, with 16 bases remaining between them. The germline gives CDR1 MNHEY, CDR2 SMNVEV (reference sequence). CDR3: CASSLSPDTSFPLHF. In DNA form, the CDR3 reads TGTGCCAGCAGTTTATCGCCGGACACGAGTTTCCCCCTCCACTTT.

This chain connects TRBV10-3 to TRBJ2-7, with D perhaps matching TRBD2 (6 bases). Trimming took 1 base from V and 6 from J, leaving 10 bases between them. The CDR3 has 13 residues. Germline V gene sequence: CDR1 ENHRY, CDR2 SYGVKD. CDR3 sequence reads: CAISEYGEAEQYF. The DNA of the CDR3 is TGTGCCATCAGTGAGTACGGGGAGGCCGAGCAGTACTTC.

The CDR3 sequence is CASGQGANEKLFF. DNA of the CDR3: TGCGCCAGCGGGCAGGGGGCTAATGAAAAACTGTTTTTT. This sequence joins TRBV5-1 and TRBJ1-4, with 7 bases lining up with TRBD1. Germline loops: CDR1 SGHRS, CDR2 YFSETQ. The CDR3 runs to 13 residues. J was trimmed by 3 bases and V by 7 bases; bases with no gene match: 3. Supplemented by reference TRBV5-1 and TRBJ1-4, the full variable domain reads KAGVTQTPRYLIKTRGQQVTLSCSPISGHRSVSWYQQTPGQGLQFLFEYFSETQRNKGNFPGRFSGRQFSNSRSEMNVSTLELGDSALYLCASGQGANEKLFFGSGTQLSVL.

J is TRBJ1-2 and V is TRBV5-1; D unclear. Trimming shortened V by 0 bases and J by 4 bases, and 10 bases separated the two germline ends. Germline assignment: CDR1 SGHRS and CDR2 YFSETQ. This CDR3 contains 14 residues. The CDR3 DNA sequence: TGCGCCAGCAGCTTGGATGCAGTCCCCTATGGCTACACCTTC. Protein: CASSLDAVPYGYTF.

The chain joins TRBV5-1 to TRBJ2-5; no firm D call. V was trimmed by 0 bases and J by 5 bases, leaving 11 bases between them. The CDR3 extends over 14 amino acids. Germline CDR1 SGHRS, CDR2 YFSETQ. This chain's CDR3 is CASSLVPGSETQYF. DNA for the CDR3: TGCGCCAGCAGCTTGGTTCCGGGTTCGGAGACCCAGTACTTC.

In its sample, this clone was seen a few times. This chain joins TRBV4-1 and TRBJ2-7, with D perhaps TRBD2 (5 bases). This CDR3 region has 14 residues. Trimming left V 1 base short and J 3 bases short, with 10 bases between. Germline assignment: CDR1 MGHRA and CDR2 YSYEKL. CDR3 region: CASSQGRGFYEQYF. The CDR3 DNA reads as TGCGCCAGCAGCCAAGGGAGAGGGTTCTACGAGCAGTACTTC.

About this clone: The germline gene is not matched at one end of the junction; a read error may be the cause. The chain combines TRBV30 with TRBJ2-7; 9 bases fit TRBD1. The CDR3 has 13 residues. From germline, CDR1 is GTSNPN and CDR2 SVGIG (reference sequence). The CDR3 is CAWSHRGLYGQYF. DNA of the CDR3: TGTGCCTGGAGTCACAGGGGGCTCTACGGGCAGTACTTC.

In regard to this clone: The same CDR3 arises from other DNA sequences in this sample as well. The gene calls are TRBV7-9 and TRBJ2-7; D uncertain. This CDR3 region has 11 residues. V was trimmed by 5 bases and J by 4 bases, leaving 6 bases between them. Germline V gene sequence: CDR1 SEHNR, CDR2 FQNEAQ (reference sequence). CDR3 in amino acids: CASSPNYEQYF. The CDR3 nucleotides read TGTGCCAGCAGCCCTAATTACGAGCAGTACTTC.

The rearrangement links TRBV30 to TRBJ1-5; 8 bases align to TRBD1. Germline trimming cut 2 bases from V and 5 bases from J; bases unmatched to any gene: 2. Germline V lookup: CDR1 GTSNPN, CDR2 SVGIG (reference sequence). This CDR3 has 13 amino acids. CDR3 sequence reads: CAWSHRGDQPQHF. CDR3 nucleotides: TGTGCCTGGAGTCACAGGGGGGATCAGCCCCAGCATTTT.

CDR3 protein: CASSEAPGMGTEAFF. DNA of the CDR3: TGTGCCAGCAGTGAAGCTCCAGGGATGGGAACTGAAGCTTTCTTT. This chain connects TRBV2 to TRBJ1-1, with D perhaps TRBD1 (5 bases). Trimming took off 0 bases at V and 5 bases at J, with 13 bases between the two ends. CDR3 length: 15 residues. The germline V gene encodes CDR1 SNHLY and CDR2 FYNNEI.

The V call is TRBV9, the J call TRBJ1-2; D remains unclear. V shed 0 bases and J shed 13 bases, with 10 bases lying between them. The CDR3 runs to 11 residues. Germline loops: CDR1 SGDLS, CDR2 YYNGEE. The CDR3 sequence is CASSVGPPPTF. CDR3 DNA sequence: TGTGCCAGCAGCGTAGGGCCCCCCCCCACCTTC.

This clone was seen a single time. The J gene is TRBJ2-5, the V gene TRBV4-1, with 8 bases aligning to TRBD2. After removal of 4 bases from V and 0 bases from J, the junction contained 4 bases not matched to a gene. The CDR3 has 15 amino acids. Looked up from germline, CDR1 is MGHRA and CDR2 is YSYEKL. The CDR3 nucleotides are TGCGCCAGCAGCCCCTCGCGGGGGGACCAAGAGACCCAGTACTTC. Its translation: CASSPSRGDQETQYF.

The chain combines TRBV9 with TRBJ1-2, with D perhaps TRBD1 (5 bases). Germline CDR1 reads SGDLS; CDR2 reads YYNGEE. The CDR3 runs to 14 residues. V lost 0 bases to trimming and J lost 7 bases, with 13 bases between them. The CDR3 loop is CASSVGRGDGGYTF. For the CDR3, the DNA is TGTGCCAGCAGCGTAGGGCGGGGGGACGGTGGCTACACCTTC.

The chain joins TRBV15 to TRBJ2-5; the match to TRBD2 covers 7 bases. Trimming removed 0 bases from V and 5 bases from J; junction bases left unmatched: 12. The CDR3 spans 17 residues. Germline V gives CDR1 LNHNV, CDR2 YYDKDF (reference sequence). The CDR3 region has the DNA TGTGCCACCAGCAGAGATGATTGGGGGGGTGTCGACGAGACCCAGTACTTC. As protein: CATSRDDWGGVDETQYF.

V and J are TRBV5-1 and TRBJ1-3; TRBD1 is a possible D gene (6 bases). CDR3 size: 16 residues. V lost 1 base and J lost 3, with 14 bases in between. CDR1 is SGHRS and CDR2 is YFSETQ in the germline V gene. CDR3 in DNA: TGCGCCAGCAGCTTGAGTGGCAGGGGTCGTGGAAACACCATATATTTT. Translated: CASSLSGRGRGNTIYF.